The rows below give T cell receptor beta chains drawn from one sample of a study of shared clonotypes between healthy human individuals. Produced via immunoSEQ multiplex PCR; TCRdb's table is partial and in-frame only. Here the sample spans fewer than 1.6 million clones, about 98.5% being singletons. Sample: naive CD4+ T cells sorted from blood. These receptors were taken from a man aged 25 to 40 in good health. Each CDR3 is given with its conserved first and last residue. Fields, in order: J gene, V gene, D gene, clone size, CDR3 DNA, CDR3 protein. D genes are given only for firm matches. Only part of the rows carry a size: once, few, many, or a class if the clone is expanded.

j_gene: TRBJ2-1
v_gene: TRBV19
d_gene: NA
abundance: NA
CDR3nt: TGTGCCAGTAGTATAAAAGGGCTAGTCCGCAATGAGCAGTTCTTC
CDR3aa: CASSIKGLVRNEQFF

j_gene: TRBJ2-7
v_gene: TRBV5-1
d_gene: NA
abundance: NA
CDR3nt: TGCGCCAGCAGCTTGCCGGGGGACAGAATCATCTACGAGCAGTACTTC
CDR3aa: CASSLPGDRIIYEQYF

j_gene: TRBJ1-2
v_gene: TRBV7-2
d_gene: NA
abundance: NA
CDR3nt: TGTGCCAGCAGCTCGAGAGGGCAGGACTATGGCTACACCTTC
CDR3aa: CASSSRGQDYGYTF

j_gene: TRBJ1-1
v_gene: TRBV2
d_gene: NA
abundance: NA
CDR3nt: TGTGCCAGCAGTAGATATGGACAGTTGAACACTGAAGCTTTCTTT
CDR3aa: CASSRYGQLNTEAFF

j_gene: TRBJ2-7
v_gene: TRBV15
d_gene: NA
abundance: NA
CDR3nt: TGTGCCACCAGCAGTCCGGGAGAAAGGCGCTACGAGCAGTACTTC
CDR3aa: CATSSPGERRYEQYF

j_gene: TRBJ1-2
v_gene: TRBV5-1
d_gene: TRBD1
abundance: NA
CDR3nt: TGCGCCAGCAGCAGCACCGGGACAGGGGTCCACTATGGCTACACCTTC
CDR3aa: CASSSTGTGVHYGYTF

j_gene: TRBJ1-1
v_gene: TRBV19
d_gene: NA
abundance: NA
CDR3nt: TGTGCCAGTAGTGCCCATACATATTGGGACACTGAAGCTTTCTTT
CDR3aa: CASSAHTYWDTEAFF

j_gene: TRBJ1-4
v_gene: TRBV6-1
d_gene: TRBD1
abundance: NA
CDR3nt: TGTGCCAGCGGACAGGGGGCGCAGAATGAAAAACTGTTTTTT
CDR3aa: CASGQGAQNEKLFF

j_gene: TRBJ2-1
v_gene: TRBV18
d_gene: TRBD1
abundance: NA
CDR3nt: TGTGCCAGCTCACCTGGGCAGGGGGCCTACAATGAGCAGTTCTTC
CDR3aa: CASSPGQGAYNEQFF

j_gene: TRBJ2-3
v_gene: TRBV2
d_gene: TRBD2
abundance: NA
CDR3nt: TGTGCCAGCAGTTGGACTAGCGGGAGTACAGATACGCAGTATTTT
CDR3aa: CASSWTSGSTDTQYF

j_gene: TRBJ2-6
v_gene: TRBV6-6
d_gene: TRBD1
abundance: NA
CDR3nt: TGTGCCAGCAGGGGCGACAGGGCCTTTGGGGCCAACGTCCTGACTTTC
CDR3aa: CASRGDRAFGANVLTF

j_gene: TRBJ2-7
v_gene: TRBV10-3
d_gene: NA
abundance: NA
CDR3nt: TGTGCCATCAGTGAGGAGACCTACGAGCAGTACTTC
CDR3aa: CAISEETYEQYF

j_gene: TRBJ2-3
v_gene: TRBV28
d_gene: NA
abundance: NA
CDR3nt: TGTGCCAGCAGCATGAGGATGGGGGATACGCAGTATTTT
CDR3aa: CASSMRMGDTQYF

j_gene: TRBJ1-1
v_gene: TRBV19
d_gene: TRBD1
abundance: NA
CDR3nt: TGTGCCAGTAGTGGTTTCGACAGGGCGGGTACAAACACTGAAGCTTTCTTT
CDR3aa: CASSGFDRAGTNTEAFF

j_gene: TRBJ2-1
v_gene: TRBV9
d_gene: TRBD2
abundance: NA
CDR3nt: TGTGCCAGCAGCCCAACCCCCCCTGCTAGCGGAGACAATGAGCAGTTCTTC
CDR3aa: CASSPTPPASGDNEQFF

j_gene: TRBJ2-7
v_gene: TRBV29-1
d_gene: NA
abundance: once
CDR3nt: TGCAGCGCCTTATCTCCCGGGTCAACCTCCTACGAGCAGTACTTC
CDR3aa: CSALSPGSTSYEQYF

j_gene: TRBJ1-2
v_gene: TRBV7-2
d_gene: TRBD1
abundance: NA
CDR3nt: TGTGCCAGCAGCTACCGGGACAGGGCCTATGGCTACACCTTC
CDR3aa: CASSYRDRAYGYTF

j_gene: TRBJ1-1
v_gene: TRBV11-2
d_gene: NA
abundance: NA
CDR3nt: TGTGCCAGCGTGAAGGGGGGGGAGCCAAACACTGAAGCTTTCTTT
CDR3aa: CASVKGGEPNTEAFF

j_gene: TRBJ1-1
v_gene: TRBV28
d_gene: TRBD1
abundance: NA
CDR3nt: TGTGCCAGCAGTTTAACGAGGACAGGGGGCGTAAACACTGAAGCTTTCTTT
CDR3aa: CASSLTRTGGVNTEAFF

j_gene: TRBJ2-2
v_gene: TRBV28
d_gene: TRBD2
abundance: NA
CDR3nt: TGTGCCAGCAGTTTTCTGCTAGCGGGACCCGGGGAGCTGTTTTTT
CDR3aa: CASSFLLAGPGELFF

j_gene: TRBJ2-4
v_gene: TRBV7-2
d_gene: NA
abundance: NA
CDR3nt: TGTGCCAGCACTTACCGACAGGGAGGGAACATTCAGTACTTC
CDR3aa: CASTYRQGGNIQYF

j_gene: TRBJ2-7
v_gene: TRBV7-6
d_gene: NA
abundance: NA
CDR3nt: TGTGCCAGCAGCCCCATCACTAAGAGCTCCTACGAGCAGTACTTC
CDR3aa: CASSPITKSSYEQYF

j_gene: TRBJ2-7
v_gene: TRBV29-1
d_gene: TRBD1
abundance: NA
CDR3nt: TGCAGCGCCAACAGGGGGCTGGACGAGCAGTACTTC
CDR3aa: CSANRGLDEQYF

j_gene: TRBJ1-2
v_gene: TRBV27
d_gene: NA
abundance: NA
CDR3nt: TGTGCCAGCGCCAAGGCCTTTGACTATGGCTACACCTTC
CDR3aa: CASAKAFDYGYTF

j_gene: TRBJ2-7
v_gene: TRBV28
d_gene: NA
abundance: NA
CDR3nt: TGTGCCAGCAGTCTAGGACTGCCCTACGAGCAGTACTTC
CDR3aa: CASSLGLPYEQYF

j_gene: TRBJ1-2
v_gene: TRBV28
d_gene: NA
abundance: once
CDR3nt: TGTGCCAGCAGCACAGCGACCACCGGTGCTAACTATGGCTACACCTTC
CDR3aa: CASSTATTGANYGYTF

j_gene: TRBJ2-7
v_gene: TRBV15
d_gene: NA
abundance: NA
CDR3nt: TGTGCCACCAGCAGAGAGGCAGGGGCCACCTACGAGCAGTACTTC
CDR3aa: CATSREAGATYEQYF

j_gene: TRBJ2-7
v_gene: TRBV11-2
d_gene: NA
abundance: NA
CDR3nt: TGTGCCAGCAGCTGGGGCAAAGACAGGTTCTCCTACGAGCAGTACTTC
CDR3aa: CASSWGKDRFSYEQYF